The 27 T cell receptor beta chains below all came from one sample that was sequenced in a study of blood T cell repertoires in COVID-19. Profiling relied on immunoSEQ multiplex PCR, and the TCRdb table lists in-frame clones only, not all of them. The data contain around 310,000 clones, just under 90% of them seen just once; the ten biggest clones take up just under 9.5%. The sample comprised PBMCs or T cells enriched from blood (not recorded which). These receptors were taken from a woman in her 30s who had recovered from COVID-19.

This clone was counted between two and nine times. The rearrangement uses TRBV12-3 or TRBV12-4 and TRBJ1-1, with D maybe TRBD1 (5 bases). The CDR3 runs to 13 residues. Trimming cost V 6 bases and J 5 bases, with 13 bases left between them. In nucleotides, the CDR3 is TGTGCCAGCAGAAGGCAGGGTGGGACTGAAGCTTTCTTT. It codes for CASRRQGGTEAFF.

The chain employs TRBV28 and TRBJ1-3, with D possibly being TRBD1 (6 bases). The CDR3 extends over 16 amino acids. The germline V and J ends were trimmed by 1 base and 0 bases, with 10 bases remaining between them. Germline lookup yields CDR1 MDHEN and CDR2 SYDVKM. Written as DNA, the CDR3 is TGTGCCAGCAGTTTATACCAGGGGAGCTCTGGAAACACCATATATTTT. This codes for CASSLYQGSSGNTIYF.

The chain carries TRBV27 and TRBJ1-6; D is unclear. V was cut by 7 bases and J by 17 bases, with 15 bases left in between. CDR1 is MNHEY, CDR2 SMNVEV, per germline (reference sequence). CDR3 length equals 11 residues. The CDR3 DNA is TGTGCCAGCAACCTAGCTCGGTTTTTCCACTTT. This codes for CASNLARFFHF.

The V and J genes are TRBV5-1 and TRBJ2-3; 9 nucleotides match TRBD2. The CDR3 sequence is 16 residues long. Germline-derived CDR1 and CDR2 are SGHRS and YFSETQ. V dropped 0 bases and J dropped 4; count of bases not matched to a gene: 6. The CDR3 here is CASSLGAGGRADTQYF. The CDR3 region has the DNA TGCGCCAGCAGCTTGGGAGCGGGAGGTAGAGCAGATACGCAGTATTTT.

The CDR3 DNA sequence: TGTGCCAGCAGTTACAAGGGGGCACAAGTGGAGACCCAGTACTTC. It yields the protein CASSYKGAQVETQYF. The chain employs TRBV6-5 and TRBJ2-5; 7 positions match TRBD1. The CDR3 is 15 residues long. With 2 bases clipped from V and 5 bases from J, the junction kept 8 bases outside the gene matches. Per germline, CDR1 MNHEY and CDR2 SVGAGI.

The chain is built from TRBV27 and TRBJ2-7; 10 bases match TRBD2. CDR3 length: 15 amino acids. Per germline, CDR1 MNHEY and CDR2 SMNVEV (reference sequence). V lost 5 bases to trimming and J lost 0 bases; unmatched junction nucleotides: 4. CDR3 protein: CASSILAGVSYEQYF. In nucleotides, the CDR3 is TGTGCCAGCAGTATCCTAGCGGGAGTCTCCTACGAGCAGTACTTC.

The chain carries TRBV28 and TRBJ1-1; weak D call: TRBD1 (5 bases). With 3 bases removed from V and 10 bases from J, the gap between germline ends came to 15 bases. CDR1 and CDR2 from the germline V gene are MDHEN and SYDVKM. The CDR3 loop spans 13 amino acids. The CDR3 here is CASSLAGRVGAFF. CDR3 DNA sequence: TGTGCCAGCAGTTTGGCAGGGCGTGTTGGAGCTTTCTTT.

This clone was found once. Compared with germline, one end of the junction differs, possibly owing to a read error. The V gene is TRBV20-1, the J gene TRBJ2-3; D may be TRBD2 (6 bases). Germline V gives CDR1 DFQATT, CDR2 SNEGSKA (reference sequence). The CDR3 spans 8 residues. CDR3 bases: TGCAGTGCTAGATCGGGGGATTTT. Translated: CSARSGDF.

This chain uses TRBV28 with TRBJ1-2, with a possible D match to TRBD1 (5 bases). Between the trimmed V and J ends, which lost 4 bases and 5 bases, there was a span of 14 bases. CDR1 is MDHEN and CDR2 is SYDVKM in the germline V gene. CDR3 length: 14 residues. The CDR3 protein is CASSSLGLGYGYTF. DNA of the CDR3: TGTGCCAGCAGTTCGTTGGGACTCGGGTATGGCTACACCTTC.

V gene TRBV15 combines with J gene TRBJ1-5; unclear D gene. The CDR3 loop spans 15 amino acids. V was clipped by 2 bases and J by 4 bases, with 12 bases between them. Germline V gene lookup returns CDR1 LNHNV and CDR2 YYDKDF (reference sequence). The CDR3 DNA reads TGTGCCACCAGCAGATCCCGAGCAGGAAATCAGCCCCAGCATTTT. Its protein product is CATSRSRAGNQPQHF.

V gene TRBV5-6 combines with J gene TRBJ2-1; tentative D call: TRBD1 (5 bases). CDR3 length: 16 residues. CDR1 and CDR2 from the germline V gene are SGHDT and YYEEEE. The V end was cut by 5 bases, the J end by 1 base, with 16 bases between. Here the CDR3 DNA reads TGTGCCAGCAGGTTTGGTATAGGGGTTTCCTACAATGAGCAGTTCTTC. It encodes CASRFGIGVSYNEQFF.

The rearrangement uses TRBV5-1 and TRBJ1-3, with 7 bases that match TRBD1. The length of the CDR3 is 15 residues. Germline CDR1 is SGHRS and CDR2 is YFSETQ. After removal of 6 bases from V and 0 bases from J, the junction contained 6 bases not matched to a gene. This CDR3 is CASTMGTVSGNTIYF. The CDR3 DNA is TGCGCCAGCACAATGGGGACAGTCTCTGGAAACACCATATATTTT.

This clone was seen just once. This chain joins TRBV19 and TRBJ2-1, with no clear D. This CDR3 spans 16 amino acids. Trimming removed 5 bases at V and 7 bases at J, with 21 bases between. The germline V gene has CDR1 LNHDA and CDR2 SQIVND (reference sequence). DNA for the CDR3: TGTGCCAGTAGTTCCCTCAGCGCCGGAGAGGTAAATGAGCAGTTCTTC. It is translated as CASSSLSAGEVNEQFF.

The chain uses TRBV6-5 and TRBJ1-1; D gene ambiguous. Per the germline V gene, CDR1 is MNHEY and CDR2 is SVGAGI. The CDR3 totals 14 residues. Trimming pared 7 bases from V and 0 bases from J, leaving 12 bases between. The CDR3 sequence is CASKRSALNTEAFF. In nucleotides, the CDR3 is TGTGCCAGCAAGAGGTCGGCGCTGAACACTGAAGCTTTCTTT.

The J gene is TRBJ1-4, the V gene TRBV28; D is unclear. V gave up 5 bases and J gave up 4 bases, with 17 bases separating them. The CDR3 totals 16 residues. In germline, CDR1 is MDHEN, CDR2 SYDVKM. CDR3 nucleotides: TGTGCCAGCAGTCCCAGATTTGTGCGGATTAATGAAAAACTGTTTTTT. Amino acid sequence: CASSPRFVRINEKLFF.

This clone has more than one count but fewer than ten. The V and J genes are TRBV27 and TRBJ1-3; D is perhaps TRBD1 (6 bases). CDR3 length: 16 residues. Germline CDR1 and CDR2: MNHEY and SMNVEV (reference sequence). V shed 6 bases and J shed 4 bases, with 19 bases lying between them. The CDR3 region has the DNA TGTGCCAGCAGCTCTAACCTTGACAGGCTCGGAAACACCATATATTTT. This encodes CASSSNLDRLGNTIYF.

The V and J genes are TRBV24-1 and TRBJ2-3, with TRBD1 as a possible D gene (6 bases). The CDR3 consists of 19 residues. Germline assignment: CDR1 KGHDR and CDR2 SFDVKD. Trimming shortened V by 1 base and J by 2 bases, and 21 bases separated the two germline ends. This CDR3 reads CATSDFSLNRDIDTDTQYF. In DNA form, the CDR3 reads TGTGCCACCAGTGATTTTTCCTTGAATAGGGACATAGACACAGATACGCAGTATTTT.

The V call is TRBV5-5, the J call TRBJ1-6; no clear D. Looked up from germline, CDR1 is SGHKS and CDR2 is YYEKEE (reference sequence). Between the trimmed V and J ends, which lost 4 bases and 7 bases, there was a span of 12 bases. This CDR3 spans 14 amino acids. CDR3 residues: CASSARVLNSPLHF. The CDR3 coding sequence is TGTGCCAGCAGCGCCCGGGTTCTAAATTCACCCCTCCACTTT. The full variable domain, completed using reference TRBV5-5 and TRBJ1-6, is DAGVTQSPTHLIKTRGQQVTLRCSPISGHKSVSWYQQVLGQGPQFIFQYYEKEERGRGNFPDRFSARQFPNYSSELNVNALLLGDSALYLCASSARVLNSPLHFGNGTRLTVT.

This chain uses TRBV7-2 with TRBJ2-3; D is perhaps TRBD1 (5 bases). From germline, CDR1 is SGHTA and CDR2 FQGNSA. CDR3 length: 16 amino acids. The V and J ends lost 7 bases and 1 base respectively, with 18 bases between them. The DNA for the CDR3 is TGTGCCAGCACCCTGGATCTGGGGCCGGGCACAGATACGCAGTATTTT. Protein product: CASTLDLGPGTDTQYF.

The chain links TRBV14 to TRBJ1-2; TRBD1 agrees at 7 bases. After removal of 3 bases from V and 4 bases from J, the junction contained 2 bases not matched to a gene. CDR1 is SGHDN, CDR2 FVKESK, per germline. This CDR3 region has 13 residues. The CDR3, as DNA: TGTGCCAGCAGCCACAGGGGGATCTATGGCTACACCTTC. It is translated as CASSHRGIYGYTF.

On this clone: A junction boundary mismatches the germline segment, possibly from a read error. The chain couples TRBV5-4 to TRBJ2-1; the D gene is possibly TRBD2 (6 bases). This CDR3 has 17 amino acids. The germline V gene encodes CDR1 SGHNT and CDR2 YYREEE (reference sequence). This CDR3 reads CASSLGWGESSYNEQFF. The CDR3 region has the DNA TGTGCCAGCAGTTTGGGGTGGGGGGAAAGCTCCTACAATGAGCAGTTCTTC. Drawing the rest from reference TRBV5-4 and TRBJ2-1, the complete variable domain is ETGVTQSPTHLIKTRGQQVTLRCSSQSGHNTVSWYQQALGQGPQFIFQYYREEENGRGNFPPRFSGLQFPNYSSELNVNALELDDSALYLCASSLGWGESSYNEQFFGPGTRLTVL.

The gene calls are TRBV11-3 and TRBJ1-1, with D maybe TRBD1 (5 bases). Germline CDR1 is SGHNT and CDR2 is YENEEA. This CDR3 is 13 amino acids long. V was trimmed by 5 bases and J by 4 bases, leaving 11 bases between them. The CDR3 DNA reads TGTGCCAGCAGCCTACAGGATGGCACTGAAGCTTTCTTT. Translating gives CASSLQDGTEAFF.

The chain has TRBV30 and TRBJ2-7; maybe TRBD1 (5 bases). V gave up 2 bases and J gave up 4 bases, with 12 bases separating them. The CDR3 consists of 13 residues. Looked up from germline, CDR1 is GTSNPN and CDR2 is SVGIG (reference sequence). CDR3 nucleotides: TGTGCCTGGAGTCCCTCTCAGGGTTACGAGCAGTACTTC. It translates to CAWSPSQGYEQYF.

V gene TRBV5-8 combines with J gene TRBJ1-5; D call uncertain. CDR1 is SGHTS, CDR2 YDEGEE, per germline. Trimming took off 5 bases at V and 3 bases at J, with 12 bases between the two ends. CDR3 length: 14 amino acids. CDR3 loop: CASSPWEVNQPQHF. DNA for the CDR3: TGTGCCAGCAGTCCTTGGGAGGTCAATCAGCCCCAGCATTTT.

The CDR3 nucleotides are TGTGCCAGCAGCTCTCCACAGGGGGCCCTCCTTGGCTACACCTTC. Translation: CASSSPQGALLGYTF. The chain recombines TRBV7-9 with TRBJ1-2; 9 bases are shared with TRBD1. Unmatched junction bases numbered 10, after V lost 4 bases and J lost 7 bases. The length of the CDR3 is 15 residues. From germline, CDR1 is SEHNR and CDR2 FQNEAQ (reference sequence).

The rearrangement joins TRBV2 to TRBJ2-2; D might be TRBD2 (6 bases). The V and J ends lost 4 bases and 1 base respectively, with 10 bases between them. The V gene's germline CDR1 is SNHLY and CDR2 FYNNEI. The CDR3 contains 15 residues. In nucleotides, the CDR3 is TGTGCCAGCAGTGTTAGGCGGGGGAACACCGGGGAGCTGTTTTTT. Its translation is CASSVRRGNTGELFF.

This clone has a single count. V and J are TRBV29-1 and TRBJ1-2, with D unclear. The germline V gene has CDR1 SQVTM and CDR2 ANQGSEA. This CDR3 has 11 residues. Between the trimmed V and J ends, which lost 6 bases and 8 bases, there was a span of 13 bases. The CDR3 DNA sequence: TGCAGCGTCCCGGAGTCTCGGGGCTACACCTTC. This codes for CSVPESRGYTF.